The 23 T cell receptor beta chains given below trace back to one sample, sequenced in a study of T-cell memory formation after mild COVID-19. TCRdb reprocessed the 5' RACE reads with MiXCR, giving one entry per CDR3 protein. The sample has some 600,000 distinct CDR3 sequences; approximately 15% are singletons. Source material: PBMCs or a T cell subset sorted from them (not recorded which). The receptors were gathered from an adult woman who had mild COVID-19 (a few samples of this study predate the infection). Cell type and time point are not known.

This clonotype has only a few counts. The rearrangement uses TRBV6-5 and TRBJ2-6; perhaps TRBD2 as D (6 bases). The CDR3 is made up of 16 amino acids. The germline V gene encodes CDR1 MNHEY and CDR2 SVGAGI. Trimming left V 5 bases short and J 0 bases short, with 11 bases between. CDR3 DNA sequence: TGTGCCAGCAGTAAAATGGGGGGCTCTGGGGCCAACGTCCTGACTTTC. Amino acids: CASSKMGGSGANVLTF.

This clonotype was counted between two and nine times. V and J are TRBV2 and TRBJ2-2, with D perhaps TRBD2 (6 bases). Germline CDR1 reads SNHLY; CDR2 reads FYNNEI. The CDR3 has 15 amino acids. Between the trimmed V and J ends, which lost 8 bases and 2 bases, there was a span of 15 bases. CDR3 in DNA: TGTGCCAGCGCGGAGGGGCCTGAAAACACCGGGGAGCTGTTTTTT. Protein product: CASAEGPENTGELFF.

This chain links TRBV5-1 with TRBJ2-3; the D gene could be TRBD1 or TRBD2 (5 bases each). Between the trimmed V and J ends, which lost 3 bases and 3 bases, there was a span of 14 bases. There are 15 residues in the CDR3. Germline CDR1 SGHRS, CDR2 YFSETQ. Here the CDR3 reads CASSSDKEATDTQYF. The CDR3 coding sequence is TGCGCCAGCAGCTCGGACAAGGAGGCTACAGATACGCAGTATTTT.

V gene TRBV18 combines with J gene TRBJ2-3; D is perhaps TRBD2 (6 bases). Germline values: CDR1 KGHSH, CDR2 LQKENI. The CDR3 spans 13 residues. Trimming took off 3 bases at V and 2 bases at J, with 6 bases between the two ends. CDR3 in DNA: TGTGCCAGCTCACCGGACTACACAGATACGCAGTATTTT. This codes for CASSPDYTDTQYF.

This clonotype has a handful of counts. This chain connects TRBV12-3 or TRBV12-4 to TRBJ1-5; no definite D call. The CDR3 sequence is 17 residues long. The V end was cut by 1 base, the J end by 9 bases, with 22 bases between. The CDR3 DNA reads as TGTGCCAGCAGTTTAGGCCTAATGGGGAGGTCAATCATGCCCCAGCATTTT. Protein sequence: CASSLGLMGRSIMPQHF.

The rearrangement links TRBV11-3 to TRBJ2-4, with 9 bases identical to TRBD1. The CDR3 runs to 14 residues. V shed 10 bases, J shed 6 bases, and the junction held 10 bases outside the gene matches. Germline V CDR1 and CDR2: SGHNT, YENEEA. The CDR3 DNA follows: TGTGCCACATCACCGGGACAGGGAGGAAACATTCAGTACTTC. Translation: CATSPGQGGNIQYF.

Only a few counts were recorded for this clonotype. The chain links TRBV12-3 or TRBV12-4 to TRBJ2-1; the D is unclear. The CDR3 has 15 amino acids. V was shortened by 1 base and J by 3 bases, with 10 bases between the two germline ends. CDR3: CASSLDPPGYNEQFF. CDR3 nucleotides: TGTGCCAGCAGTTTAGATCCTCCGGGCTACAATGAGCAGTTCTTC.

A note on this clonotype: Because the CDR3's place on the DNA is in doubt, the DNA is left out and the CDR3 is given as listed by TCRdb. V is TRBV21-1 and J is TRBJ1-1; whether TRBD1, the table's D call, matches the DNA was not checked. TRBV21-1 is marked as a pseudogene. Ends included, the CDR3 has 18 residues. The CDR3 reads CASSLQGGVLSYWCEAFF.

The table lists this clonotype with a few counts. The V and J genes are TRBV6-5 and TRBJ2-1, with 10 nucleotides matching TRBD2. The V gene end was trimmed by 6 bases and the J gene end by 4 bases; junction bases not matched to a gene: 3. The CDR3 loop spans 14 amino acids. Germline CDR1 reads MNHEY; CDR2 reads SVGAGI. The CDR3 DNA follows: TGTGCCAGCAGCCAGACTAGCGGGTACAATGAGCAGTTCTTC. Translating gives CASSQTSGYNEQFF.

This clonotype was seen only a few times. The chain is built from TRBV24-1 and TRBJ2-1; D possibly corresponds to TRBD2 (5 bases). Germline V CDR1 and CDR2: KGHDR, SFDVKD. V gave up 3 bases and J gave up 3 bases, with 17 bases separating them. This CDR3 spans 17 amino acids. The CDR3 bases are TGTGCCACCAGTGATCCCGAGCGGTCCGACCTCTACAATGAGCAGTTCTTC. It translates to CATSDPERSDLYNEQFF.

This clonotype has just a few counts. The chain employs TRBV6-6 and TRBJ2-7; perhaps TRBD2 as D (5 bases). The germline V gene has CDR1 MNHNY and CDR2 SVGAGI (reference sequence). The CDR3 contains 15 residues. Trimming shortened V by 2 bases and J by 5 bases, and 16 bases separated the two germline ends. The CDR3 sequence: CASSYLARGRNEQYF. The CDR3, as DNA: TGTGCCAGCAGTTACCTAGCCCGGGGTAGGAACGAGCAGTACTTC.

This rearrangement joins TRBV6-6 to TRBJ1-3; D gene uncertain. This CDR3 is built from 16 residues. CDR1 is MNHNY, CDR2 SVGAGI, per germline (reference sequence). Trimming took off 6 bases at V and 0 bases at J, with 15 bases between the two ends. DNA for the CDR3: TGTGCCAGCAGCCGCGACGGAATACCCTCTGGAAACACCATATATTTT. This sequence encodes CASSRDGIPSGNTIYF.

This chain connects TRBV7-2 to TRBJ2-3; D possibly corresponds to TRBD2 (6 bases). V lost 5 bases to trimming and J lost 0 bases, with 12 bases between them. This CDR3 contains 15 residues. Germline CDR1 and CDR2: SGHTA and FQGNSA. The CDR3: CASSRRTTSTDTQYF. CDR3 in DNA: TGTGCCAGCAGCCGACGGACTACAAGCACAGATACGCAGTATTTT.

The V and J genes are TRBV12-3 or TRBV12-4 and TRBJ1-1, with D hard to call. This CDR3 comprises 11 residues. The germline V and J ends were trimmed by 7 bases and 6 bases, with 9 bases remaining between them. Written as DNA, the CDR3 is TGTGCCAGCATCGTGGTGGCTGAAGCTTTCTTT. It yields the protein CASIVVAEAFF.

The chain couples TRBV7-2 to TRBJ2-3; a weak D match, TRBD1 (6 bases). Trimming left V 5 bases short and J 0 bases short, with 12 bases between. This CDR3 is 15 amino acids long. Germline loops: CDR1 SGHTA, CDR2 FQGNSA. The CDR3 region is CASSNRVYSTDTQYF. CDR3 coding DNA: TGTGCCAGCAGCAACAGGGTTTATAGCACAGATACGCAGTATTTT. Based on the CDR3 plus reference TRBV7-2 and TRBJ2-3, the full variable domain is GAGVSQSPSNKVTEKGKDVELRCDPISGHTALYWYRQSLGQGLEFLIYFQGNSAPDKSGLPSDRFSAERTGGSVSTLTIQRTQQEDSAVYLCASSNRVYSTDTQYFGPGTRLTVL.

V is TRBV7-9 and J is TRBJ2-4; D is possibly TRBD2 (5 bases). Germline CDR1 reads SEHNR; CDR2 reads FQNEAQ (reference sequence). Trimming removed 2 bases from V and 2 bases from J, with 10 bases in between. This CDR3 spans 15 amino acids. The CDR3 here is CASSLFSGSKNIQYF. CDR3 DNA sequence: TGTGCCAGCAGCTTATTTTCGGGGTCCAAAAACATTCAGTACTTC.

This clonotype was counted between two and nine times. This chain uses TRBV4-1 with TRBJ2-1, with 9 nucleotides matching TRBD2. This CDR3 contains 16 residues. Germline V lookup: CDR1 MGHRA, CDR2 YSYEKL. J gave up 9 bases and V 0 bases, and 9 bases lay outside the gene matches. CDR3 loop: CASSQDLAGGLGEQFF. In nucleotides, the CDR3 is TGCGCCAGCAGCCAAGATCTTGCGGGGGGGCTGGGTGAGCAGTTCTTC.

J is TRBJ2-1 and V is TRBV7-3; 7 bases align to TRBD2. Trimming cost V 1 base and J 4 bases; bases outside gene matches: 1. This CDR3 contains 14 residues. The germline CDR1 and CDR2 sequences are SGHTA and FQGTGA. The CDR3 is CASSLSSGYNEQFF. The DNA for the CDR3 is TGTGCCAGCAGCTTAAGTAGCGGGTACAATGAGCAGTTCTTC.

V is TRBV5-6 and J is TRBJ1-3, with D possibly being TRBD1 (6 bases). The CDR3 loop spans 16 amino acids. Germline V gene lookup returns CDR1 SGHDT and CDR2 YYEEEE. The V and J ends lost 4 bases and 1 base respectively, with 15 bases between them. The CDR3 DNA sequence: TGTGCCAGCAGCAGGGGGGGGTATTATTCTGGAAACACCATATATTTT. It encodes CASSRGGYYSGNTIYF.

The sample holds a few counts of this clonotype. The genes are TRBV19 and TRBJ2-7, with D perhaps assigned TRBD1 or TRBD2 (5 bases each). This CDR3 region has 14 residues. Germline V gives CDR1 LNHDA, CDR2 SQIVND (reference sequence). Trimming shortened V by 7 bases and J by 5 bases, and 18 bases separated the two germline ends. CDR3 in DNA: TGTGCCAGTAAACCGGCAGGGAGAGGTGACGAGCAGTACTTC. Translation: CASKPAGRGDEQYF.

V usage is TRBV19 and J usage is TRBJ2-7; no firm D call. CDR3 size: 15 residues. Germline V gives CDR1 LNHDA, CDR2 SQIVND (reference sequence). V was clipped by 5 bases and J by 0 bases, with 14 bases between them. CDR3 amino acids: CASSVPGSPSYEQYF. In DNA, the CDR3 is TGTGCCAGTAGTGTACCCGGGTCCCCCTCCTACGAGCAGTACTTC.

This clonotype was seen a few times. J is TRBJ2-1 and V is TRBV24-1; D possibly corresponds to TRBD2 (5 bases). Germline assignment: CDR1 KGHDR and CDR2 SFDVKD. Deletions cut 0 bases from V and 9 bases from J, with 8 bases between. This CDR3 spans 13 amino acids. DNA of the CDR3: TGTGCCACCAGTGATTTGCCGGCGGGTGAGCAGTTCTTC. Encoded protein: CATSDLPAGEQFF.

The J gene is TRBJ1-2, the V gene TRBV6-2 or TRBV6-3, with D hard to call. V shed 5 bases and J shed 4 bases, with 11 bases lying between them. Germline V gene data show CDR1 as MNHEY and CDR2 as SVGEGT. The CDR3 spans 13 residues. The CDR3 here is CASSPGPLYGYTF. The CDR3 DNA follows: TGTGCCAGCAGTCCCGGGCCACTCTATGGCTACACCTTC.